This T cell receptor (beta chain) came from a study of glioma-infiltrating T cells. Findings of the study overall: Gliomas, especially low-grade, showed above-expected tissue-blood divergence; non-neoplastic patients showed below.

The CDR3 is 13 residues long. V lost 8 bases, J lost 4 bases, and 5 bases stayed unmatched. CDR1 is MNHEY, CDR2 SVGEGT, per germline. Using RNA template, CDR3s of TCR alpha and beta were amplified with iRepertoire arm-PCR. One entry per CDR3 protein results from TCRdb running MiXCR on the multiplex PCR reads. The sample has 100,000 to 150,000 distinct CDR3 sequences; about 22% are singletons. This clonotype was picked up one time. As yet, its antigen is unknown. With a much larger clone just one base away, this may be a read error. The specimen was glioma tissue, nonneoplastic brain tissue, or PBMCs (not recorded which). The sequence derives from a human donor with low-grade glioma or glioblastoma, undergoing nonglioma brain surgery, or in good health (not recorded which). J is TRBJ1-5 and V is TRBV6-2 or TRBV6-3; 7 bases map to TRBD1. CDR3 bases: TGTGCCAGCGGATTGACAGGGAATCAGCCCCAGCATTTT. It yields the protein CASGLTGNQPQHF.